These 15 T cell receptor beta chains originate from one sample sequenced in a study of PD-L1 blockade in urothelial cancer. Time point defined: pretreatment peripheral blood. The assay was immunoSEQ multiplex PCR, and TCRdb's table has in-frame clones only and misses some. The table records roughly 50,000 clones, 87% of them present only once. The material sequenced was PBMCs, taken around atezolizumab (anti-PD-L1) treatment. These receptors came from an older woman with urothelial cancer.

This chain uses TRBV2 with TRBJ2-2, with D tentatively TRBD1 (6 bases). Germline V lookup: CDR1 SNHLY, CDR2 FYNNEI. V was pared by 4 bases and J by 0 bases, with 12 bases between. CDR3 length: 16 residues. The CDR3 spells CASSVLGGANTGELFF. The DNA for the CDR3 is TGTGCCAGCAGTGTTCTTGGGGGCGCGAACACCGGGGAGCTGTTTTTT.

Written as DNA, the CDR3 is TGTGCCAGCAGTTGTCGTCTAGCGGGGGGGGCTATGAACACCGGGGAGCTGTTTTTT. It translates to CASSCRLAGGAMNTGELFF. The J gene is TRBJ2-2, the V gene TRBV6-9; 12 bases align to TRBD2. Unmatched junction bases numbered 10, after V lost 4 bases and J lost 1 base. The CDR3 is made up of 19 amino acids. Germline CDR1 and CDR2: MNHGY and SVAAGI.

The chain joins TRBV11-3 to TRBJ2-2; a weak D match, TRBD2 (6 bases). The germline gives CDR1 SGHNT, CDR2 YENEEA. CDR3 size: 13 residues. Between the trimmed V and J ends, which lost 6 bases and 8 bases, there was a span of 13 bases. Here the CDR3 reads CASSLDYLGELFF. CDR3 coding DNA: TGTGCCAGCAGTTTGGACTACCTTGGGGAGCTGTTTTTT.

V and J are TRBV19 and TRBJ1-3; 7 nucleotides align to TRBD1. Germline values: CDR1 LNHDA, CDR2 SQIVND (reference sequence). Trimming removed 6 bases from V and 4 bases from J; junction bases left unmatched: 6. The CDR3 contains 14 residues. Written as DNA, the CDR3 is TGTGCCAGTAGGCCAGGACAGGCCGGAAACACCATATATTTT. It codes for CASRPGQAGNTIYF.

The rearrangement uses TRBV29-1 and TRBJ1-1; TRBD1 might be the D (6 bases). Germline V lookup: CDR1 SQVTM, CDR2 ANQGSEA. The CDR3 runs 13 residues. Trimming shortened V by 7 bases and J by 4 bases, and 16 bases separated the two germline ends. The CDR3 DNA follows: TGCAGCGCACGGTTAGGGGGGGGCACTGAAGCTTTCTTT. It translates to CSARLGGGTEAFF.

The chain recombines TRBV11-3 with TRBJ2-1; 11 bases match TRBD2. CDR1 and CDR2 from the germline V gene are SGHNT and YENEEA. The CDR3 contains 16 residues. V gave up 0 bases and J gave up 7 bases; unmatched junction bases: 5. The CDR3 DNA is TGTGCCAGCAGCTTAGATACTAGCGGGAGAGATAATGAGCAGTTCTTC. Translation: CASSLDTSGRDNEQFF.

The chain has TRBV19 and TRBJ2-4; 9 bases map to TRBD1. There are 16 residues in the CDR3. The J segment lost 2 bases and the V segment lost 5 bases, leaving 7 bases of the junction unmatched. Germline CDR1 and CDR2: LNHDA and SQIVND (reference sequence). The CDR3 spells CASSSWTGVSKNIQYF. The CDR3 nucleotides are TGTGCCAGTAGTTCGTGGACAGGGGTGTCCAAAAACATTCAGTACTTC.

V is TRBV5-4 and J is TRBJ1-1; TRBD1 might be the D (6 bases). Trimming removed 3 bases from V and 0 bases from J, with 15 bases in between. The CDR3 is 16 amino acids. Germline V gene lookup returns CDR1 SGHNT and CDR2 YYREEE (reference sequence). CDR3 DNA: TGTGCCAGCAGCTCTCAGGGGTTAGGCCTGAACACTGAAGCTTTCTTT. Residues: CASSSQGLGLNTEAFF.

The V call is TRBV13, the J call TRBJ2-5; D may be TRBD2 (5 bases). The CDR3 covers 13 residues. In germline, CDR1 is PRHDT, CDR2 FYEKMQ (reference sequence). Trimming left V 5 bases short and J 2 bases short, with 9 bases between. CDR3 residues: CASSERVQETQYF. CDR3 nucleotide sequence: TGTGCCAGCAGCGAGAGGGTTCAAGAGACCCAGTACTTC.

The chain joins TRBV25-1 to TRBJ2-3; 7 positions match TRBD2. Germline loops: CDR1 MGHDK, CDR2 SYGVNS. This CDR3 is 15 amino acids long. Trimming at V came to 2 bases and at J to 3 bases, leaving 5 bases not matched to a gene. The CDR3 nucleotides are TGTGCCAGCAGTGAACGCGGGGGACGAACAGATACGCAGTATTTT. It specifies CASSERGGRTDTQYF.

The rearrangement uses TRBV9 and TRBJ1-1; D ambiguous. In germline, CDR1 is SGDLS, CDR2 YYNGEE. The CDR3 length is 15 residues. Trimming took 2 bases from V and 0 from J, leaving 11 bases between them. In nucleotides, the CDR3 is TGTGCCAGCAGCGTGGGCAGTTCAATGAACACTGAAGCTTTCTTT. Protein: CASSVGSSMNTEAFF.

The chain carries TRBV4-1 and TRBJ2-2; tentative D call: TRBD1 (5 bases). V dropped 4 bases and J dropped 4 bases, with 16 bases sitting between them. From germline, CDR1 is MGHRA and CDR2 YSYEKL. This CDR3 is built from 16 residues. CDR3 nucleotide sequence: TGCGCCAGCAGCCCCCCTGGGGTACAGGTCACCGGGGAGCTGTTTTTT. This translates into CASSPPGVQVTGELFF.

This clone showed up just a few times. The rearrangement uses TRBV7-2 and TRBJ1-1, with D unclear. The CDR3 covers 13 residues. Trimming took 4 bases from V and 0 from J, leaving 6 bases between them. Germline CDR1 reads SGHTA; CDR2 reads FQGNSA. The DNA for the CDR3 is TGTGCCAGCAGCTACCCTATGAACACTGAAGCTTTCTTT. Amino acids: CASSYPMNTEAFF.

The chain employs TRBV11-3 and TRBJ1-1; D not certain. This CDR3 spans 14 amino acids. In germline, CDR1 is SGHNT, CDR2 YENEEA. V lost 5 bases to trimming and J lost 1 base, with 11 bases between them. The CDR3 region has the DNA TGTGCCAGCAGCGCGACCGCGGCGAACACTGAAGCTTTCTTT. Protein product: CASSATAANTEAFF. The full variable domain, in which reference TRBV11-3 and TRBJ1-1 provide the parts outside the CDR3, is EAGVVQSPRYKIIEKKQPVAFWCNPISGHNTLYWYLQNLGQGPELLIRYENEEAVDDSQLPKDRFSAERLKGVDSTLKIQPAELGDSAVYLCASSATAANTEAFFGQGTRLTVV.

The J gene is TRBJ2-2, the V gene TRBV19; D is uncertain. The CDR3 has 15 residues. Germline CDR1 is LNHDA and CDR2 is SQIVND (reference sequence). V lost 7 bases to trimming and J lost 0 bases, with 12 bases between them. The CDR3 region has the DNA TGTGCCAGTATTCCCGGCAGCGCGAACACCGGGGAGCTGTTTTTT. Encoded protein: CASIPGSANTGELFF.